What follows are 31 T cell receptor beta chains derived from one specimen sequenced in a study of pediatric ulcerative colitis. The repertoire was sequenced with immunoSEQ multiplex PCR; TCRdb's copy has only in-frame clones and lacks some. The sample records 15,000 or so clones, approximately 80% being singletons. The rectum was sampled with one to two pinch biopsies at colonoscopy. Input material: gut tissue. These receptors originate from a boy aged 5 to 17 who was a control in a study of pediatric ulcerative colitis.

The chain is built from TRBV5-1 and TRBJ2-2; no definite D call. Trimming shortened V by 0 bases and J by 5 bases, and 5 bases separated the two germline ends. Per germline, CDR1 SGHRS and CDR2 YFSETQ. This CDR3 has 13 amino acids. The CDR3 reads CASSLGWTGELFF. The CDR3 DNA sequence: TGCGCCAGCAGCTTGGGGTGGACCGGGGAGCTGTTTTTT.

The chain combines TRBV12-5 with TRBJ1-1; D is unclear. Per germline, CDR1 LGHNT and CDR2 FRNRAP. This CDR3 spans 16 amino acids. V lost 0 bases, J lost 5 bases, and 16 bases lay in between. CDR3 sequence (DNA): TGTGCTAGTGGTTTGGTACGATCGTCCCGGAGAACTGAAGCTTTCTTT. This gives the protein CASGLVRSSRRTEAFF.

The rearrangement joins TRBV7-6 to TRBJ2-7, with 9 bases lining up with TRBD2. The CDR3 length is 20 residues. J was trimmed by 3 bases and V by 0 bases; bases with no gene match: 18. Germline lookup yields CDR1 SGHVS and CDR2 FNYEAQ. The chain's CDR3 is CASSLAGDRTSAGRGYEQYF. The CDR3 bases are TGTGCCAGCAGCTTAGCGGGAGATAGGACTAGCGCCGGTAGAGGCTACGAGCAGTACTTC.

With respect to this clone: Other DNA sequences of this sample code for an identical CDR3. The chain combines TRBV30 with TRBJ2-7; 7 bases are a match to TRBD1. Germline V gene sequence: CDR1 GTSNPN, CDR2 SVGIG (reference sequence). V dropped 4 bases and J dropped 0; count of bases not matched to a gene: 3. This CDR3 has 13 residues. The CDR3 bases are TGTGCCTGGATTCGGGACAGCTCCTACGAGCAGTACTTC. This sequence encodes CAWIRDSSYEQYF.

This rearrangement joins TRBV29-1 to TRBJ1-2, with unresolved D. This CDR3 spans 14 amino acids. Trimming took off 0 bases at V and 6 bases at J, with 14 bases between the two ends. The V gene's germline CDR1 is SQVTM and CDR2 ANQGSEA. The CDR3 region is CSVEDLRAHHGYTF. CDR3 DNA: TGCAGCGTTGAAGATCTCCGAGCCCACCATGGCTACACCTTC. Full variable domain (missing parts from reference TRBV29-1 and TRBJ1-2): SAVISQKPSRDICQRGTSLTIQCQVDSQVTMMFWYRQQPGQSLTLIATANQGSEATYESGFVIDKFPISRPNLTFSTLTVSNMSPEDSSIYLCSVEDLRAHHGYTFGSGTRLTVV.

This clone was counted a few times. The chain couples TRBV2 to TRBJ1-4; TRBD1 aligns across 9 bases. This CDR3 spans 15 amino acids. V lost 5 bases to trimming and J lost 4 bases; unmatched junction nucleotides: 5. Per germline, CDR1 SNHLY and CDR2 FYNNEI. The CDR3 here is CASSRGQGVNEKLFF. As DNA, the CDR3 is TGTGCCAGCAGTAGGGGACAGGGAGTTAATGAAAAACTGTTTTTT.

The chain links TRBV6-5 to TRBJ1-5; D is possibly TRBD1 (6 bases). CDR1 and CDR2 from the germline V gene are MNHEY and SVGAGI. The CDR3 has 13 residues. The ends were cut back, 6 bases at V and 3 bases at J, with 9 bases in the middle. The CDR3 bases are TGTGCCAGCAGGAGGACAGACAATCAGCCCCAGCATTTT. It is translated as CASRRTDNQPQHF.

This clone was counted between two and nine times. V usage is TRBV6-1 and J usage is TRBJ1-1, with D tentatively TRBD1 (5 bases). This CDR3 is built from 13 residues. Germline CDR1 is MNHNS and CDR2 is SASEGT. V was pared by 4 bases and J by 6 bases, with 12 bases between. Here the CDR3 DNA reads TGTGCCAGCAGTGTCGGGGCGGGCCCTGAAGCTTTCTTT. This sequence encodes CASSVGAGPEAFF.

This chain joins TRBV19 and TRBJ2-1, with 11 nucleotides matching TRBD2. This CDR3 region has 17 residues. Trimming cost V 9 bases and J 5 bases; bases outside gene matches: 15. CDR1 is LNHDA and CDR2 is SQIVND in the germline V gene (reference sequence). In DNA form, the CDR3 reads TGTGCCAGCTCCGCCCGCCAGGGACTAGCGGTGAACAATGAGCAGTTCTTC. It encodes CASSARQGLAVNNEQFF.

The sample holds one count of this clone. The junction departs from germline at one end; a sequencing error may be responsible. This chain connects TRBV7-7 to TRBJ1-4, with no clear D. Germline V gene lookup returns CDR1 SSHAT and CDR2 FNYEAQ (reference sequence). The CDR3 covers 13 residues. CDR3 amino acids: CASSLREREKLFF. The CDR3 region has the DNA TGTGCTAGCAGCTTAAGGGAGCGGGAAAAACTGTTTTTT. Supplemented by reference TRBV7-7 and TRBJ1-4, the full variable domain reads GAGVSQSPRYKVTKRGQDVTLRCDPISSHATLYWYQQALGQGPEFLTYFNYEAQPDKSGLPSDRFSAERPEGSISTLTIQRTEQRDSAMYRCASSLREREKLFFGSGTQLSVL.

J is TRBJ2-3 and V is TRBV29-1, with D unresolved. Germline CDR1 and CDR2: SQVTM and ANQGSEA. V lost 4 bases to trimming and J lost 2 bases, with 4 bases between them. CDR3 length: 11 residues. The CDR3 loop reads CSVALTDTQYF. The CDR3 bases are TGCAGCGTTGCACTCACAGATACGCAGTATTTT.

V gene TRBV6-1 combines with J gene TRBJ2-1, with D perhaps matching TRBD1 (6 bases). The CDR3 is 15 residues long. V was cut by 3 bases and J by 4 bases, with 13 bases left in between. Germline values: CDR1 MNHNS, CDR2 SASEGT. CDR3 amino acids: CASSEDGGAYNEQFF. CDR3 DNA: TGTGCCAGCAGTGAGGATGGGGGCGCTTACAATGAGCAGTTCTTC.

The J gene is TRBJ2-1, the V gene TRBV7-9, with TRBD2 matching over 7 bases. CDR3 length equals 15 residues. Germline-derived CDR1 and CDR2 are SEHNR and FQNEAQ (reference sequence). V gave up 1 base and J gave up 6 bases; unmatched junction bases: 6. CDR3 coding DNA: TGTGCCAGCAGCTTAGTCCTAGCGGATAGCAATGAGCAGTTCTTC. Translated, it gives CASSLVLADSNEQFF.

J is TRBJ2-1 and V is TRBV6-1; D assignment may be TRBD1 or TRBD2 (5 bases each). CDR1 MNHNS and CDR2 SASEGT come from the germline V gene. There are 18 residues in the CDR3. With 4 bases removed from V and 4 bases from J, the gap between germline ends came to 23 bases. CDR3 residues: CASSGSGWGVGEYNEQFF. CDR3 in DNA: TGTGCCAGCAGTGGATCGGGGTGGGGCGTTGGGGAATACAATGAGCAGTTCTTC.

This clone was counted only a few times. The rearrangement joins TRBV7-2 to TRBJ2-1; 8 nucleotides agree with TRBD2. This CDR3 is 15 amino acids long. The junction had 11 bases not matched to a gene; V was cut back by 3 bases and J by 10 bases. Germline V gene sequence: CDR1 SGHTA, CDR2 FQGNSA. The CDR3 nucleotides are TGTGCCAGCAGCTTCGGGAGGGCCAGTGTGGTGGAGCAGTTCTTC. Encoded protein: CASSFGRASVVEQFF.

The chain has TRBV7-9 and TRBJ2-5, with D unclear. This CDR3 is built from 11 residues. V was trimmed by 2 bases and J by 6 bases, leaving 4 bases between them. Germline-derived CDR1 and CDR2 are SEHNR and FQNEAQ (reference sequence). CDR3 bases: TGTGCCAGCAGCTTATGGAAGACCCAGTACTTC. This translates into CASSLWKTQYF. The full variable domain, with the rest looked up from reference TRBV7-9 and TRBJ2-5, is DTGVSQNPRHKITKRGQNVTFRCDPISEHNRLYWYRQTLGQGPEFLTYFQNEAQLEKSRLLSDRFSAERPKGSFSTLEIQRTEQGDSAMYLCASSLWKTQYFGPGTRLLVL.

The genes are TRBV7-3 and TRBJ2-7; D may match TRBD1 or TRBD2 (5 bases each). The CDR3 is made up of 13 amino acids. The germline V and J ends were trimmed by 5 bases and 3 bases, with 11 bases remaining between them. Per germline, CDR1 SGHTA and CDR2 FQGTGA. CDR3 sequence reads: CASSMGPNYEQYF. In DNA form, the CDR3 reads TGTGCCAGCAGCATGGGACCTAACTACGAGCAGTACTTC. Combining the CDR3 with reference TRBV7-3 and TRBJ2-7 gives the whole variable domain GAGVSQTPSNKVTEKGKYVELRCDPISGHTALYWYRQSLGQGPEFLIYFQGTGAADDSGLPNDRFFAVRPEGSVSTLKIQRTERGDSAVYLCASSMGPNYEQYFGPGTRLTVT.

The chain employs TRBV7-2 and TRBJ2-7; D gene unclear. The CDR3 runs to 13 residues. The V end was cut by 4 bases, the J end by 3 bases, with 10 bases between. Germline V CDR1 and CDR2: SGHTA, FQGNSA. The CDR3 DNA follows: TGTGCCAGCAGCTCGACCCCCCTCTACGAGCAGTACGTC. As protein: CASSSTPLYEQYV.

The V gene is TRBV6-6, the J gene TRBJ1-1; possibly TRBD1 for D (5 bases). Germline V gene data show CDR1 as MNHNY and CDR2 as SVGAGI (reference sequence). The CDR3 totals 13 residues. Trimming took 7 bases from V and 5 from J, leaving 14 bases between them. In nucleotides, the CDR3 is TGTGCCAGCACCCACGGGGGTGGGACTGAAGCTTTCTTT. Its translation: CASTHGGGTEAFF.

The gene calls are TRBV28 and TRBJ2-7; 8 bases are shared with TRBD2. CDR3 size: 14 residues. Germline trimming cut 5 bases from V and 5 bases from J; bases unmatched to any gene: 8. The germline V gene encodes CDR1 MDHEN and CDR2 SYDVKM. CDR3 residues: CASSRGGLLDEQYF. Here the CDR3 DNA reads TGTGCCAGCAGTCGGGGGGGCTTACTGGACGAGCAGTACTTC.

The chain has TRBV28 and TRBJ1-2; the D is unclear. This CDR3 contains 17 residues. V lost 10 bases and J lost 5, with 29 bases in between. Per germline, CDR1 MDHEN and CDR2 SYDVKM. The CDR3 is CATLLRASPIITYGYTF. CDR3 DNA: TGTGCCACCCTGTTGAGGGCGTCGCCGATTATAACATATGGCTACACCTTC.

This clone has a single count. The rearrangement links TRBV14 to TRBJ2-1, with D perhaps matching TRBD2 (6 bases). V was trimmed by 1 base and J by 11 bases, leaving 12 bases between them. The CDR3 length is 13 residues. Germline lookup yields CDR1 SGHDN and CDR2 FVKESK. The CDR3 nucleotides read TGTGCCAGCAGCCAAGCAACGGGGGTGAAGCAGTTCTTC. Its protein product is CASSQATGVKQFF.

The chain is built from TRBV19 and TRBJ1-5, with D possibly matching TRBD1 (5 bases). Per the germline V gene, CDR1 is LNHDA and CDR2 is SQIVND (reference sequence). This CDR3 has 14 residues. V lost 0 bases and J 6 bases, leaving 9 bases between the germline ends. CDR3 sequence: CASSIEGRAQPQHF. CDR3 nucleotide sequence: TGTGCCAGTAGTATAGAGGGCAGGGCTCAGCCCCAGCATTTT.

The gene calls are TRBV10-3 and TRBJ2-5, with 8 bases identical to TRBD1. The CDR3 is made up of 13 amino acids. With V trimmed by 8 bases and J by 4 bases, 6 bases remained unmatched. Per germline, CDR1 ENHRY and CDR2 SYGVKD. This chain's CDR3 is CAIGQGERETQYF. In DNA, the CDR3 is TGTGCCATCGGACAGGGAGAGCGAGAGACCCAGTACTTC.

V usage is TRBV10-1 and J usage is TRBJ2-3; D is ambiguous. V lost 9 bases and J 6 bases, leaving 13 bases between the germline ends. Germline CDR1 and CDR2: WNHNN and SYGVQD (reference sequence). The CDR3 sequence is 12 residues long. As DNA, the CDR3 is TGCGCCAGATTTAAACTTCCGGATACGCAGTATTTT. Translating gives CARFKLPDTQYF.

V gene TRBV19 combines with J gene TRBJ1-1; perhaps TRBD1 as D (6 bases). This CDR3 has 14 residues. Trimming cost V 7 bases and J 3 bases, with 15 bases left between them. The germline V gene has CDR1 LNHDA and CDR2 SQIVND (reference sequence). CDR3: CASIGWGAHTEAFF. The DNA of the CDR3 is TGTGCCAGTATCGGGTGGGGGGCACACACTGAAGCTTTCTTT.

The V and J genes are TRBV7-3 and TRBJ2-3; 10 positions match TRBD2. The CDR3 is 15 residues long. Looked up from germline, CDR1 is SGHTA and CDR2 is FQGTGA. With V trimmed by 5 bases and J by 6 bases, 8 bases remained unmatched. The CDR3 here is CASSPLAGSVDTQYF. The CDR3 nucleotides are TGTGCCAGCAGCCCACTAGCGGGGTCAGTTGATACGCAGTATTTT.

This clone was seen only a few times. The CDR3 DNA reads as TGTGCCAGCAGCCAAGATATGGCAGCCCGGGAATACTACGAGCAGTACTTC. It is translated as CASSQDMAAREYYEQYF. V is TRBV4-2 and J is TRBJ2-7; D is perhaps TRBD2 (5 bases). V lost 0 bases, J lost 3 bases, and 18 bases lay in between. CDR1 is LGHNA, CDR2 YNFKEQ, per germline. This CDR3 spans 17 amino acids.

The J gene is TRBJ2-3, the V gene TRBV7-6; D is perhaps TRBD2 (6 bases). Germline V gene data show CDR1 as SGHVS and CDR2 as FNYEAQ. The CDR3 covers 19 residues. V lost 1 base to trimming and J lost 4 bases, with 24 bases between them. CDR3 sequence reads: CASSLGPDGGSLRADTQYF. CDR3 in DNA: TGTGCCAGCAGCTTAGGTCCCGACGGGGGTTCCCTCCGCGCAGATACGCAGTATTTT.

The rearrangement joins TRBV10-3 to TRBJ2-7, with 8 bases lining up with TRBD2. With V trimmed by 6 bases and J by 1 base, 2 bases remained unmatched. There are 13 residues in the CDR3. Germline V lookup: CDR1 ENHRY, CDR2 SYGVKD. The CDR3 loop is CAIRAGGSYEQYF. The DNA of the CDR3 is TGTGCCATCAGGGCGGGAGGATCCTACGAGCAGTACTTC.

The V call is TRBV7-8, the J call TRBJ2-3; D not certain. Germline CDR1 SGHVS, CDR2 FQNEAQ. This CDR3 spans 14 amino acids. The V gene lost 3 bases and the J gene lost 0 bases, with 7 bases spanning the gap. The CDR3 sequence is CASSLYGSTDTQYF. The CDR3 DNA reads TGTGCCAGCAGCTTGTATGGCAGCACAGATACGCAGTATTTT. The full variable domain, completed using reference TRBV7-8 and TRBJ2-3, is GAGVSQSPRYKVAKRGQDVALRCDPISGHVSLFWYQQALGQGPEFLTYFQNEAQLDKSGLPSDRFFAERPEGSVSTLKIQRTQQEDSAVYLCASSLYGSTDTQYFGPGTRLTVL.